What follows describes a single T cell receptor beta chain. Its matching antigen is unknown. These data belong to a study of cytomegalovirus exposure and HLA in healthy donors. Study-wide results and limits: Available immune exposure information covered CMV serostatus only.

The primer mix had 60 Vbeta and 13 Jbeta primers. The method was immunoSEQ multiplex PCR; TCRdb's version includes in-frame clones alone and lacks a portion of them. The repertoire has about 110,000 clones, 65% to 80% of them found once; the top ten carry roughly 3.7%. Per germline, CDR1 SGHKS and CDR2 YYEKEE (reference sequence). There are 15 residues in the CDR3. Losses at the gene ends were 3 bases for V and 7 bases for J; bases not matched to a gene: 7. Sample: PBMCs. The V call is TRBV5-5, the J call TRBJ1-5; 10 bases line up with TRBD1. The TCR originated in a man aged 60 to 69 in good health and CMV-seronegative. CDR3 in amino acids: CASSSGTGVRQPQHF. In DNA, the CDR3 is TGTGCCAGCAGCTCCGGGACAGGGGTCCGGCAGCCCCAGCATTTT.